Reported below is one T cell receptor beta chain. This clonotype was recorded a few times. The antigen it binds to is not known. Qualities for individual bases were not recorded, and no much larger clone is one base off. The data derive from a study of early T cells in non-severe SARS-CoV-2 infection (dated by TCRdb to the early 2020s). Notes on the research overall: TCR sequencing used bulk RNA from unsorted whole blood, so alpha and beta chains could not be paired.

Library preparation used 5' RACE. The instrument was a NextSeq 500. To correct for sequencing error and PCR bias, the TCR library protocol tagged individual cDNA molecules with unique molecular identifiers. Both TCR alpha and beta chains were sequenced, and tight co-correlation was observed between alpha and beta sequence abundances in each sample. In the original analysis: Decombinator V4 was used to perform V gene, J gene and CDR3 annotation of TCR sequences. Expanded TCRs were defined as changing significantly between any two time points under a Poisson model with p below 0.0001. TCR abundances were normalised to the total number of TCRs sequenced per sample and expressed as counts per million. TRAV1-2 paired with TRAJ12, TRAJ20 or TRAJ33 defined MAIT TCRs, while TRAV10 paired with TRAJ18 defined iNKT TCRs. A search of VDJdb, accessed on 1 November 2021, was run for TCRs annotated to CMV, EBV and SARS-CoV-2, with TCRs annotated for multiple antigens excluded. Through fastp at Q25 and MiXCR, TCRdb rebuilt clones from the public reads, retaining in-frame beta chains. Each entry merges the rows of one CDR3 protein and shows their most common DNA and genes. In this record, the V and J calls reflect TCRdb's handling and not the investigators' own analysis. In all, the sample holds about 23,000 distinct CDR3 sequences, and 4.5% of those were seen once. 7.8% of the sample is taken by the ten largest.

Overall results and qualifications from the work: VDJdb matching was skewed toward anti-spike CD8 responses and likely underestimated virus-specific expansions by missing private and CD4 specificities.

Set within a cohort of healthcare workers in London, UK, this nested case-control study involved weekly PCR testing of nasopharyngeal swabs along with blood sampling. Healthcare workers were recruited during the week of the UK lockdown, between 23 and 31 March 2020, and followed weekly for up to about 15 weeks. The CDR3 starts with the cysteine, ends with the phenylalanine, and has 17 residues. Of all the DNA, just the CDR3 is kept, 51 bases in frame from base 1. The germline ends are 22 bases apart after V is trimmed by 3 bases and J by 5 bases. Via the germline V gene, CDR1 is MNHEY and CDR2 SVGEGT.

This TCR was recovered from an adult who was a healthcare worker with PCR-confirmed SARS-CoV-2 infection or an uninfected control (not recorded which). The sequenced sample was whole blood. The receptor chain draws on TRBV6-2 or TRBV6-3 and TRBJ2-5, with the D gene possibly TRBD1 or TRBD2, each one fitting 6 bases. The base sequence is TGTGCCAGCAGTTATTATGCCGGGGGCCCCTTTCGGGAGACCCAGTACTTC. The encoded protein is CASSYYAGGPFRETQYF.